This T cell receptor (beta chain) was recovered during a study of Ad26.COV2.S vaccination and SARS-CoV-2 variants (dated by TCRdb to the early 2020s). General notes on the study: Donors in the vaccine arm were drawn from COV1001, a multicentre, randomized, double-blind, placebo-controlled phase I-IIa trial testing Ad26.COV2.S in healthy adults. TCRbeta repertoire sequencing served as the tool for gauging how specific and how broad the SARS-CoV-2-reactive T cell receptors were following Ad26.COV2.S vaccination. Dosing of Ad26.COV2.S was intramuscular, at either 5x10^10 or 1x10^11 viral particles, delivered as one shot or as two shots spaced 56 days apart. A total of 32 samples were included in the TCR-sequenced set, comprising roughly 19 Ad26.COV2.S vaccine recipients, 5 placebo recipients and 8 SARS-CoV-2 convalescent individuals. Trial participants were randomized into five groups of five, in which low-dose or high-dose Ad26.COV2.S was given once or twice, or placebo was given on both occasions. Investigators did not know the trial group allocation while performing experiments and assessing outcomes.

Study-wide findings and limitations: The study lacked the statistical power to compare responses across vaccine doses or regimens. It was noted by the authors that total T cell responses may have been underestimated by the TCR breadth and depth analyses. Non-spike TCR breadth was comparable between vaccine and placebo recipients, consistent with the vaccine containing only spike. Ad26.COV2.S recipients had higher spike-specific TCR breadth than placebo recipients (P = 0.0014). After vaccination, spike-specific CD8+ and CD4+ T cell responses were reported to show substantial breadth.

TCRbeta CDR3 regions were sequenced with the immunoSEQ Assay. After extraction, genomic DNA underwent amplification by bias-controlled multiplex PCR, followed by high-throughput sequencing. The source study handled its data this way. To quantify the absolute abundance of every unique TCRbeta CDR3 region, sequences were collapsed and filtered. T cell fraction was estimated by normalizing TCRbeta template counts to usable DNA, with usable DNA measured through amplification of reference genes found in all nucleated cells. Repertoire TCRs were annotated as SARS-CoV-2-specific when V gene, CDR3 amino acid sequence and J gene were exactly matched to a known reactive TCR set. The reference SARS-CoV-2 TCR set came from MIRA and was filtered for enrichment in COVID-19-positive ImmuneCODE repertoires, removing public or cross-reactive TCRs. Using the MIRA antigens, annotated TCRs were further analysed by specific ORF or by position within an ORF. Breadth was defined as annotated unique rearrangements over total unique productive rearrangements; depth was the summed frequency of those rearrangements. Two-sided Wilcoxon rank-sum tests were used to compare TCR breadth between groups. What TCRdb holds here is the immuneACCESS table cut down to in-frame rearrangements. Part of the clones is not present; checked against another copy, under half of the missing clones reflect an unresolved V gene, and the others are unexplained. That table is the source of V, J and clone size, and D and trimming were worked out from the DNA. This sample gives 360,000 or so clones in total; over 75% of them show up just once. The ten top clones hold under 2% of the sample.

The junction carries 12 bases between V and J, which are trimmed by 7 bases and 3 bases respectively. Reading the germline V gene gives CDR1 SNHLY and CDR2 FYNNEI. Including the terminal cysteine and phenylalanine, the CDR3 comprises 13 residues. This entry keeps only the CDR3 DNA: 39 bases, framed from base 1. On this clone itself: Which antigen it targets is not known. No per-base quality is available; no much larger clone lies one base away.

In the paper's terms, the treatment or condition label means: roughly 20 received Ad26.COV2.S at low or high dose, single or two shots; about 5 received placebo; per-sample allocation not given. Repertoires of vaccine and placebo recipients were sequenced from samples taken on day 63 after the first injection. Cohort 1b enrolled some 25 adults aged 18-55 years at a single site in Boston, USA, between 29 July and 7 August 2020. Ad26.COV2.S was a replication-incompetent adenovirus type 26 vector expressing a prefusion-stabilized SARS-CoV-2 spike protein from the original Wuhan strain. The chain joins TRBV2 to TRBJ2-5; D gene: possibly TRBD2, on 5 matching bases. The sequence was obtained from a person between 18 and 59 years old who received the Ad26.COV2.S COVID-19 vaccine or a placebo. This specimen consisted of peripheral blood, obtained in a trial of Ad26.COV2.S vaccine versus placebo. The CDR3 reads as follows: CASKPGMEETQYF. The sequence in DNA is TGTGCCAGCAAGCCGGGGATGGAAGAGACCCAGTACTTC.